These 29 T cell receptor beta chains were all obtained from the same sample, sequenced in a study of radiation and T cells in renal cell carcinoma. Profiling relied on immunoSEQ multiplex PCR, and the TCRdb table lists in-frame clones only, not all of them. The sample shows 45,000 or so clones, approximately 83% of them seen only once. As for time point: baseline pretreatment blood. Noted treatment: 15 Gy SBRT to primary tumor, nephrectomy 4 weeks later. Sequences were derived from blood, sampled from a patient whose treatment included radiotherapy and nephrectomy. The receptors originated from a woman aged 70-85 years with renal cell carcinoma.

The chain has TRBV27 and TRBJ2-2; TRBD1 matches at 9 bases. The CDR3 totals 17 residues. The V gene end was trimmed by 5 bases and the J gene end by 0 bases; junction bases not matched to a gene: 7. Germline CDR1 MNHEY, CDR2 SMNVEV (reference sequence). CDR3 coding DNA: TGTGCCAGCAGTACCGGGACAGGGTTGTCGAACACCGGGGAGCTGTTTTTT. Its translation: CASSTGTGLSNTGELFF.

This clone was recorded only once. V and J are TRBV7-7 and TRBJ2-5; D remains unclear. Germline V gene lookup returns CDR1 SSHAT and CDR2 FNYEAQ (reference sequence). V was trimmed by 5 bases and J by 7 bases, leaving 14 bases between them. CDR3 length: 13 amino acids. CDR3 protein: CASSPEMSSTQYF. In DNA form, the CDR3 reads TGTGCCAGCAGCCCCGAGATGAGCTCGACCCAGTACTTC.

As for this clone: Other DNA sequences from this sample encode an identical CDR3 as well. The chain links TRBV25-1 to TRBJ2-7; D unresolved. The CDR3 is 11 residues long. V was shortened by 0 bases and J by 6 bases, with 3 bases between the two germline ends. The germline V gene encodes CDR1 MGHDK and CDR2 SYGVNS. CDR3: CASSEYGEQYF. In nucleotides, the CDR3 is TGTGCCAGCAGTGAATATGGCGAGCAGTACTTC.

The chain carries TRBV2 and TRBJ2-3; no definite D call. The germline CDR1 and CDR2 sequences are SNHLY and FYNNEI. There are 13 residues in the CDR3. V lost 5 bases and J lost 5, with 11 bases in between. The CDR3 DNA is TGTGCCAGCAGTCCCACCCCGCGAGATACGCAGTATTTT. It is translated as CASSPTPRDTQYF.

The chain uses TRBV6-1 and TRBJ2-2; D gene uncertain. CDR3 length: 13 residues. Germline CDR1 reads MNHNS; CDR2 reads SASEGT. V lost 5 bases and J lost 2, with 6 bases in between. This CDR3 is CASSWTNTGELFF. DNA for the CDR3: TGTGCCAGCAGTTGGACCAACACCGGGGAGCTGTTTTTT.

The chain links TRBV18 to TRBJ2-1; D is unresolved. Trimming cost V 3 bases and J 5 bases, with 5 bases left between them. Germline V lookup: CDR1 KGHSH, CDR2 LQKENI. The CDR3 has 12 amino acids. CDR3 DNA: TGTGCCAGCTCACCTCTCAACAATGAGCAGTTCTTC. Its translation is CASSPLNNEQFF.

The genes are TRBV15 and TRBJ2-1; the match to TRBD2 covers 7 bases. V trimming: 1 base; J trimming: 0 bases; junction bases outside the gene matches: 6. The CDR3 spans 17 residues. The germline CDR1 and CDR2 sequences are LNHNV and YYDKDF (reference sequence). The CDR3 is CATSRAPGGPSYNEQFF. CDR3 nucleotide sequence: TGTGCCACCAGCAGAGCCCCGGGAGGCCCCTCCTACAATGAGCAGTTCTTC. The variable domain in full, completed from reference TRBV15 and TRBJ2-1, reads DAMVIQNPRYQVTQFGKPVTLSCSQTLNHNVMYWYQQKSSQAPKLLFHYYDKDFNNEADTPDNFQSRRPNTSFCFLDIRSPGLGDTAMYLCATSRAPGGPSYNEQFFGPGTRLTVL.

The chain recombines TRBV2 with TRBJ2-3; 10 bases agree with TRBD2. Germline-derived CDR1 and CDR2 are SNHLY and FYNNEI. The CDR3 has 13 amino acids. Trimming cost V 6 bases and J 3 bases; bases outside gene matches: 0. The CDR3 DNA reads as TGTGCCAGCAGGACTAGCGGGACAGATACGCAGTATTTT. It is translated as CASRTSGTDTQYF.

The rearrangement uses TRBV2 and TRBJ2-2, with D possibly being TRBD1 (5 bases). V lost 5 bases and J lost 1, with 8 bases in between. The CDR3 length is 14 residues. The germline CDR1 and CDR2 sequences are SNHLY and FYNNEI. The CDR3 sequence is CASSYRRNTGELFF. Here the CDR3 DNA reads TGTGCCAGCAGTTACAGGAGGAACACCGGGGAGCTGTTTTTT.

This clone was found once. The chain couples TRBV6-1 to TRBJ2-1, with 13 bases fitting TRBD2. Unmatched junction bases numbered 4, after V lost 4 bases and J lost 10 bases. The CDR3 sequence is 14 residues long. The germline V gene encodes CDR1 MNHNS and CDR2 SASEGT. Written as DNA, the CDR3 is TGTGCCAGCAGTGTCACGACTAGCGGGGGGGAGCAGTTCTTC. Its translation is CASSVTTSGGEQFF.

V gene TRBV19 combines with J gene TRBJ2-3, with TRBD1 matching over 7 bases. Germline CDR1 LNHDA, CDR2 SQIVND (reference sequence). CDR3 length: 15 residues. The V and J ends lost 7 bases and 2 bases, in that order; junction bases with no gene match: 9. Here the CDR3 reads CASTLGGPFTDTQYF. For the CDR3, the DNA is TGTGCCAGTACTCTAGGGGGCCCCTTCACAGATACGCAGTATTTT.

The rearrangement links TRBV29-1 to TRBJ2-2, with 8 positions matching TRBD1. The CDR3 covers 15 residues. The germline CDR1 and CDR2 sequences are SQVTM and ANQGSEA. Trimming took 6 bases from V and 2 from J; bases not matched to a gene: 8. Here the CDR3 reads CSVWGTGQNTGELFF. The DNA for the CDR3 is TGCAGCGTATGGGGGACAGGTCAAAACACCGGGGAGCTGTTTTTT.

In this sample, this clone turned up once. The chain is built from TRBV6-4 and TRBJ2-1; D possibly uses TRBD1 or TRBD2 (5 bases each). Trimming removed 3 bases at V and 0 bases at J, with 9 bases between. CDR1 is MRHNA, CDR2 SNTAGT, per germline. CDR3 length equals 15 residues. The CDR3 sequence is CASSEEGSSYNEQFF. CDR3 in DNA: TGTGCCAGCAGTGAAGAGGGGAGCTCCTACAATGAGCAGTTCTTC.

The chain couples TRBV19 to TRBJ2-2; TRBD2 aligns across 12 bases. After removal of 6 bases from V and 5 bases from J, the junction contained 10 bases not matched to a gene. CDR3 size: 17 residues. CDR1 is LNHDA, CDR2 SQIVND, per germline (reference sequence). This CDR3 is CASRKWASGGATGELFF. In DNA form, the CDR3 reads TGTGCCAGTAGAAAGTGGGCTAGCGGGGGGGCAACCGGGGAGCTGTTTTTT.

The gene calls are TRBV5-1 and TRBJ1-1; 8 bases are a match to TRBD1. The CDR3 loop spans 11 amino acids. Trimming took 4 bases from V and 11 from J; bases not matched to a gene: 4. Germline assignment: CDR1 SGHRS and CDR2 YFSETQ. The CDR3 spells CASSNRGEAFF. CDR3 coding DNA: TGCGCCAGCAGCAACAGGGGGGAGGCTTTCTTT.

J is TRBJ1-2 and V is TRBV28, with unresolved D. Germline V gives CDR1 MDHEN, CDR2 SYDVKM. The CDR3 is 14 residues long. The CDR3, as DNA: TGTGGGGCGGAGGGCGGTATTGGCAACTATGGCTACACCTTC. Protein: CGAEGGIGNYGYTF.

The chain couples TRBV7-2 to TRBJ2-7, with D possibly TRBD2 on 5 matching bases. There are 15 residues in the CDR3. The germline V gene encodes CDR1 SGHTA and CDR2 FQGNSA. The V end was cut by 5 bases, the J end by 7 bases, with 21 bases between. CDR3 residues: CASSVGVAGRGEQYF. The DNA of the CDR3 is TGTGCCAGCAGCGTGGGTGTCGCGGGCCGCGGGGAGCAGTACTTC.

This clone was observed once. The gene calls are TRBV7-6 and TRBJ2-7; D perhaps matches TRBD1 (5 bases). Per germline, CDR1 SGHVS and CDR2 FNYEAQ. The V end lost 3 bases, the J end lost 0 bases, and 12 bases lay between the germline ends. The CDR3 is 15 residues long. Written as DNA, the CDR3 is TGTGCCAGCAGCTTGTTGGCTGGGGCCTCCTACGAGCAGTACTTC. Translation gives CASSLLAGASYEQYF.

The chain combines TRBV6-5 with TRBJ2-5; TRBD1 matches 7 bases. The germline V gene has CDR1 MNHEY and CDR2 SVGAGI. V was clipped by 4 bases and J by 1 base; unmatched bases: 3. The CDR3 is 14 amino acids. The CDR3 DNA is TGTGCCAGCAGTTCAGGGGGTCCCCAAGAGACCCAGTACTTC. Its protein product is CASSSGGPQETQYF.

The J gene is TRBJ1-4, the V gene TRBV2; TRBD1 might be the D (5 bases). The CDR3 totals 15 residues. Germline CDR1 reads SNHLY; CDR2 reads FYNNEI. The V end was cut by 2 bases, the J end by 3 bases, with 10 bases between. In DNA form, the CDR3 reads TGTGCCAGCAGTGAATATGGGGGGTCTAATGAAAAACTGTTTTTT. This sequence encodes CASSEYGGSNEKLFF.

This chain joins TRBV6-5 and TRBJ2-6, with D possibly matching TRBD1 (5 bases). Deletions cut 6 bases from V and 2 bases from J, with 11 bases between. CDR1 and CDR2 (germline): MNHEY, SVGAGI. The CDR3 is made up of 15 amino acids. CDR3 amino acids: CASRAQATGANVLTF. The CDR3 DNA follows: TGTGCCAGCAGAGCACAGGCGACTGGGGCCAACGTCCTGACTTTC.

The chain couples TRBV15 to TRBJ2-5; D assignment may be TRBD1 or TRBD2 (5 bases each). The germline V gene has CDR1 LNHNV and CDR2 YYDKDF (reference sequence). The ends were cut back, 8 bases at V and 0 bases at J, with 16 bases in the middle. The CDR3 runs to 15 residues. The CDR3 sequence: CATGGSTANQETQYF. The CDR3, as DNA: TGTGCCACCGGGGGTTCTACAGCAAACCAAGAGACCCAGTACTTC.

This clone came up once. This rearrangement joins TRBV7-8 to TRBJ1-1; D ambiguous. V was pared by 1 base and J by 11 bases, with 11 bases between. CDR1 SGHVS and CDR2 FQNEAQ come from the germline V gene. The CDR3 length is 12 residues. The CDR3 loop reads CASSLGQLGAFF. DNA of the CDR3: TGTGCCAGCAGCTTAGGGCAGCTGGGGGCTTTCTTT.

The rearrangement uses TRBV5-5 and TRBJ2-1; D might be TRBD1 (6 bases). This CDR3 has 12 residues. CDR1 and CDR2 (germline): SGHKS, YYEKEE (reference sequence). Trimming stripped 6 bases from V and 7 bases from J, with 11 bases between. The CDR3: CASTWTENEQFF. CDR3 sequence (DNA): TGTGCCAGCACCTGGACAGAAAATGAGCAGTTCTTC.

DNA for the CDR3: TGCGCCAGCAGTTCAGCGGGAGCCACAGATACGCAGTATTTT. Amino acids: CASSSAGATDTQYF. This chain joins TRBV5-1 and TRBJ2-3; 8 bases are shared with TRBD2. Germline V CDR1 and CDR2: SGHRS, YFSETQ. The CDR3 runs 14 residues. Trimming cost V 5 bases and J 2 bases; bases outside gene matches: 4.

CDR3 region: CASSEMAGGPDTQYF. CDR3 DNA sequence: TGTGCCAGCAGTGAAATGGCAGGGGGACCAGATACGCAGTATTTT. This rearrangement joins TRBV6-1 to TRBJ2-3; TRBD1 agrees at 7 bases. In germline, CDR1 is MNHNS, CDR2 SASEGT. V trimming: 2 bases; J trimming: 4 bases; junction bases outside the gene matches: 6. The CDR3 sequence is 15 residues long.

This clone has a handful of counts. The chain uses TRBV14 and TRBJ1-6, with 8 bases lining up with TRBD1. In germline, CDR1 is SGHDN, CDR2 FVKESK. The CDR3 is made up of 15 amino acids. The V gene end was trimmed by 4 bases and the J gene end by 8 bases; junction bases not matched to a gene: 7. The CDR3 sequence is CASSPQGARDSPLHF. CDR3 coding DNA: TGTGCCAGCAGCCCTCAGGGGGCGCGGGATTCACCCCTCCACTTT. Combining the CDR3 with reference TRBV14 and TRBJ1-6 gives the whole variable domain EAGVTQFPSHSVIEKGQTVTLRCDPISGHDNLYWYRRVMGKEIKFLLHFVKESKQDESGMPNNRFLAERTGGTYSTLKVQPAELEDSGVYFCASSPQGARDSPLHFGNGTRLTVT.

This chain links TRBV19 with TRBJ2-5; 13 bases are a match to TRBD2. The CDR3 loop spans 15 amino acids. The V segment lost 4 bases and the J segment 2 bases; nucleotides outside the gene matches: 1. Germline CDR1 and CDR2: LNHDA and SQIVND (reference sequence). DNA of the CDR3: TGTGCCAGTAGTAGGGGACTAGCGGGACAAGAGACCCAGTACTTC. This gives the protein CASSRGLAGQETQYF.

This chain connects TRBV5-1 to TRBJ2-5, with unresolved D. The CDR3 contains 14 residues. The V gene lost 4 bases and the J gene lost 5 bases, with 15 bases spanning the gap. CDR1 is SGHRS, CDR2 YFSETQ, per germline. CDR3 residues: CASSQGPPPETQYF. For the CDR3, the DNA is TGCGCCAGCAGCCAAGGGCCCCCGCCGGAGACCCAGTACTTC.